The clone carrying this T cell receptor (beta chain) occurred a few times. What it recognizes is unknown. Repertoires were generated with immunoSEQ multiplex PCR, while TCRdb's copy carries only in-frame clones and drops some. The table lists 130,000 to 150,000 clones, 88% of them singletons. This specimen comes from a study of T cell responses to AZD1222 COVID-19 vaccine. Findings of the study overall: Only a handful of AZD1222 recipients, roughly six in all, had baseline seropositivity. There were mostly white British donors and more females than males, and clonal diversity was possibly underestimated. Spike-specific TCR breadth and depth were elevated following two AZD1222 doses.

Per the germline V gene, CDR1 is SGHRS and CDR2 is YFSETQ. CDR3 length equals 15 residues. Trimming removed 4 bases at V and 7 bases at J, with 15 bases between. The sequencing used peripheral blood, collected 28 days after the second dose of the MenACWY control vaccine. J is TRBJ1-6 and V is TRBV5-1; tentatively, D is TRBD1 (5 bases). This receptor was identified in an adult who received the MenACWY meningococcal vaccine as a control. The CDR3 nucleotides read TGCGCCAGCAGCACCCGGGACGGGGGGAATTCACCCCTCCACTTT. Translating gives CASSTRDGGNSPLHF.